A selection of T cell receptor beta chains follows, all from one sample in a study of T cell repertoires in cytomegalovirus infection. TCRdb analysed the reads with MiXCR anew, one entry per CDR3 protein. The sample has a few hundred thousand distinct CDR3 sequences; 15% to 20% are singletons. The sequenced sample was CD8+ T cells from PBMCs. The receptors come from a human donor in good health (CMV status not recorded). Some clones in this sample may be carry-over from other donors' samples. Both conserved end residues are part of each CDR3. Each record gives: V gene, J gene, D gene, clone size, CDR3 DNA, CDR3 protein. D genes are given only for firm matches. Clone size appears in some rows only: once, few, many, or a class for an expanded clone.

TRBV6-1	TRBJ2-5	NA	many	TGTGCCATATCGGGACTGAACCTTGGGGCTCCGGAAGAGACCCAGTACTTC	CAISGLNLGAPEETQYF
TRBV6-1	TRBJ2-2	NA	many	TGTGCCAGCAGTGACCCGCTAATTTGGCGGAGCGGGGAGCTGTTTTTT	CASSDPLIWRSGELFF
TRBV14	TRBJ2-7	TRBD1	few	TGTGCCAGCAGCCACCTGGACAGGGCGGCCGAGCAGTACTTC	CASSHLDRAAEQYF
TRBV6-2/TRBV6-3	TRBJ1-5	NA	few	TGTGCCAGTAGCTGGGACACGACACAGCCCCAGCATTTT	CASSWDTTQPQHF
TRBV28	TRBJ2-5	NA	many	TGTGCCAGCAGTCAGCTGGGCCCCCAAGAGACCCAGTACTTC	CASSQLGPQETQYF
TRBV19	TRBJ2-1	NA	NA	TGTGCCAGTAGTATCGGACTTCCCCCAAATGAGCAGTTCTTC	CASSIGLPPNEQFF
TRBV7-9	TRBJ2-5	TRBD1	NA	TGTGCCAGCCAGGGGGATCTCTGGGAGACCCAGTACTTC	CASQGDLWETQYF
TRBV7-9	TRBJ2-1	TRBD2	NA	TGTGCCAGCAGCTTAGCTAGCGGGGGGTCGGATGAGCAGTTCTTC	CASSLASGGSDEQFF
TRBV28	TRBJ2-7	TRBD1	few	TGTGCCAGCAGTTTACGGGACAGCGTTTACGAGCAGTACTTC	CASSLRDSVYEQYF
TRBV12-3/TRBV12-4	TRBJ2-7	NA	few	TGTGCCAGCAGTTCAGTGTTCTACGAGCAGTACTTC	CASSSVFYEQYF
TRBV10-3	TRBJ2-2	NA	many	TGTGCCATCAGTGAGCCACGATGGGGGAACACCGGGGAGCTGTTTTTT	CAISEPRWGNTGELFF
TRBV6-2/TRBV6-3	TRBJ1-2	NA	many	TGTGCCAGCAGTTACTCGCTCGTGAACCCCTATGGCTACACCTTC	CASSYSLVNPYGYTF
TRBV7-8	TRBJ2-3	NA	many	TGTGCCAGCAGCTTAGTGGCCGGGGGCACAGATACGCAGTATTTT	CASSLVAGGTDTQYF